This T cell receptor beta chain comes out of a study of T cells after posttransplantation cyclophosphamide. In germline, CDR1 is LNHNV, CDR2 YYDKDF (reference sequence). Trimming shortened V by 5 bases and J by 4 bases, and 11 bases separated the two germline ends. The CDR3 is 13 amino acids. This clone has a count of ten or more. Produced via immunoSEQ multiplex PCR; TCRdb's table is partial and in-frame only. The sample shows tens of thousands of clones, none of them appearing just once. The rearrangement uses TRBV15 and TRBJ2-5, with D maybe TRBD2 (6 bases). The sample taken for sequencing was PBMCs. The TCR comes from a man in his forties or fifties in good health, CMV-negative, and a related stem cell transplant donor. This chain's CDR3 is CATSRGSGETQYF. Here the CDR3 DNA reads TGTGCCACCAGCCGGGGGTCAGGAGAGACCCAGTACTTC.